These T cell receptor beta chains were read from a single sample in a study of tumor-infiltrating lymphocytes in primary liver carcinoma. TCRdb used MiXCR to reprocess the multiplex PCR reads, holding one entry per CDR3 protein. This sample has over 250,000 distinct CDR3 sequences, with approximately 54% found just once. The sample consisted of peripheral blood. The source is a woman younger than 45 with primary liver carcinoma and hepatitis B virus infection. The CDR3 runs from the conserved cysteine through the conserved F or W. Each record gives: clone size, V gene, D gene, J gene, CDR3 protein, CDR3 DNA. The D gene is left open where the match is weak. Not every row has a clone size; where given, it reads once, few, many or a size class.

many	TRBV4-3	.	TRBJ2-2	CASSQDPADTGELFF	TGCGCCAGCAGCCAAGATCCCGCAGACACCGGGGAGCTGTTTTTT
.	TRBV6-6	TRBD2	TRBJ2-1	CASSTGGTSGIVHEQFF	TGTGCCAGCAGTACCGGGGGGACTAGCGGGATAGTACATGAGCAGTTCTTC
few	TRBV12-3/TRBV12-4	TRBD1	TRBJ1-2	CASSLGPRGTVNYGYTF	TGTGCCAGCAGTTTAGGCCCACGTGGGACAGTGAACTATGGCTACACCTTC
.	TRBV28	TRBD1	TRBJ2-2	CASSLPRQGRTGELFF	TGTGCCAGCAGTTTACCCCGACAGGGGCGGACCGGGGAGCTGTTTTTT
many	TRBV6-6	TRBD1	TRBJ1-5	CASSYGTGGNQPQHF	TGTGCCAGCAGTTACGGGACAGGGGGCAATCAGCCCCAGCATTTT
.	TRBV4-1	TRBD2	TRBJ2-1	CASNLLAGASNEQFF	TGCGCCAGCAACCTTCTGGCGGGAGCTAGCAATGAGCAATTCTTC
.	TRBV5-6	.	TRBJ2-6	CASNFQGLGANVLTF	TGTGCCAGCAACTTCCAGGGTCTCGGGGCCAACGTCCTGACTTTC
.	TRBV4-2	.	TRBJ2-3	CDSSQVLSLRADTQYF	TGTGACAGCAGCCAAGTACTTTCTCTTCGGGCAGATACGCAGTATTTT
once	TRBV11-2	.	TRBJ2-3	CACSSSSQKGDTRYF	TGTGCCTGCAGCTCATCATCCCAAAAGGGGGATACGCGGTATTTT
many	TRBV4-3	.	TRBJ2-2	CASSQMGSSDTGELFF	TGCGCCAGCAGCCAAATGGGGTCTTCCGACACCGGGGAGCTGTTTTTT
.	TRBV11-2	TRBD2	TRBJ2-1	CANSLRLAGVQFF	TGTGCCAACAGCTTAAGGCTAGCGGGGGTGCAGTTCTTC
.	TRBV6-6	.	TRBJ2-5	CASSYSRVRVQETQYF	TGTGCCAGCAGTTACTCAAGGGTGAGAGTACAAGAGACCCAGTACTTC
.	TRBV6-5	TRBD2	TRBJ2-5	CASNRSGRALEAQYF	TGTGCCAGCAATCGTAGCGGGAGGGCCTTAGAGGCCCAGTACTTC
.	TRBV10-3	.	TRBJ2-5	CATEGVGETQYF	TGTGCCACCGAGGGGGTTGGGGAGACCCAGTACTTC
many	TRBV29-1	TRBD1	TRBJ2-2	CSGKRQGALGGELFF	TGCAGCGGGAAGCGTCAGGGGGCTCTTGGCGGGGAGCTGTTTTTT
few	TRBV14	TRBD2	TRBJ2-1	CASSRRLAGGLNEQFF	TGTGCTAGCAGCCGCAGACTAGCGGGAGGACTCAATGAGCAGTTCTTC
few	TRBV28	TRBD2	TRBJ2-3	CASSLGSGGTDTQYF	TGTGCCAGCAGTTTGGGGAGCGGGGGCACAGATACGCAGTATTTT
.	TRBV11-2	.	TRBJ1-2	CASSLDPSPSGANYGYTF	TGTGCCAGCAGCTTAGATCCCAGTCCCAGCGGGGCTAACTATGGCTACACCTTC
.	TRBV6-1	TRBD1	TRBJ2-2	CASNRDRSGGELFF	TGTGCCAGCAACCGGGACAGGTCGGGCGGGGAGCTGTTTTTT
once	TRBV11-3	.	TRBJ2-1	CVSTRAPEQFF	TGTGTCAGCACCCGTGCTCCTGAGCAGTTCTTC
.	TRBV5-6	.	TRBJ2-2	CASSKGSTGELFF	TGTGCCAGCAGCAAGGGTTCCACCGGGGAGCTGTTTTTT
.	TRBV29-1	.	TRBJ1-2	CSVVHWGGSYTF	TGCAGTGTTGTCCATTGGGGTGGCAGCTACACCTTC
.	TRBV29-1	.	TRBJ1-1	CRVVGHRDRVKTEAFF	TGCAGGGTTGTGGGTCACAGGGATAGGGTGAAAACTGAAGCTTTCTTT
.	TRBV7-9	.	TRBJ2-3	CASSLENTQYF	TGTGCCAGCAGCTTAGAAAATACGCAGTATTTT
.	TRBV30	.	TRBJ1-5	CAWSVRVGGKAVPQHF	TGTGCCTGGAGTGTACGAGTGGGGGGAAAGGCGGTTCCCCAGCATTTT
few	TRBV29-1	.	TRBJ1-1	CSVDLGGYTEAFF	TGCAGCGTTGATTTGGGCGGTTACACTGAAGCTTTCTTT
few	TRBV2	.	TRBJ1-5	CASLGESNQPQHF	TGTGCCAGCTTGGGAGAATCGAATCAGCCCCAGCATTTT
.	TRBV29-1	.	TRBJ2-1	CSVPRLKDEQFF	TGCAGCGTTCCTAGGCTGAAGGATGAGCAGTTCTTC
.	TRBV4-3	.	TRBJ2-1	CTSSQTFQGGCSYNEQFF	TGCACCAGCAGCCAGACTTTCCAAGGCGGGTGCTCCTACAATGAGCAGTTCTTC
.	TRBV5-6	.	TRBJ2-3	CDSSLLRDTQYF	TGTGACAGCAGCTTGTTACGAGATACGCAGTATTTT
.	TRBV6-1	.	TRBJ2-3	CASRAGWPDTQYF	TGTGCCAGCAGGGCGGGATGGCCAGATACGCAGTATTTT
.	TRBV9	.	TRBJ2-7	CASSVGLGSYEQYF	TGTGCCAGCAGCGTAGGGTTGGGGTCCTACGAGCAGTACTTC
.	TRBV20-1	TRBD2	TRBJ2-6	CSASPSGRAGANVLTF	TGCAGTGCTAGCCCTAGCGGGAGGGCTGGGGCCAACGTCCTGACTTTC
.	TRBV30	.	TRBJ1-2	CAWSVQGTYYGYTF	TGTGCCTGGAGTGTACAGGGAACCTACTATGGCTACACCTTC
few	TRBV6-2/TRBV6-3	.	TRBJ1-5	CASSYRGPYSNQPQHF	TGTGCCAGCAGTTACCGCGGGCCATATAGCAATCAGCCCCAGCATTTT
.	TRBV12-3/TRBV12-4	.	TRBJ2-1	CARSLGRVLGNEQFF	TGTGCACGCAGTTTAGGTCGGGTACTAGGCAATGAGCAGTTCTTC
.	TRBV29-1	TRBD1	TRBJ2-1	CSAGRQGNGEQFF	TGCAGCGCCGGAAGACAGGGAAACGGTGAGCAGTTCTTC
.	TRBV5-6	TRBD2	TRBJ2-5	CASLNLASGYQEIQYF	TGTGCCAGCCTCAACTTGGCTAGCGGGTACCAAGAGATCCAGTACTTC
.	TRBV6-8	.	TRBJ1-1	CASSYGCFISSLDTEAFF	TGTGCCAGCAGTTACGGGTGCTTCATATCGAGTTTAGACACTGAAGCTTTCTTT
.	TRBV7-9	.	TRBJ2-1	CASSLGAGSYSEQFF	TGTGCCAGCAGCTTAGGGGCTGGCTCCTACAGTGAGCAGTTCTTC
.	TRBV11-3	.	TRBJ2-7	CASSSRNSTYEQYF	TGTGCCAGCAGCTCCAGGAACAGCACCTACGAGCAGTACTTC
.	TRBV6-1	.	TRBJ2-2	CASAPRWDTGELFF	TGTGCCAGCGCCCCCCGGTGGGACACCGGGGAGCTGTTTTTT
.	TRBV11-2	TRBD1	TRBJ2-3	CASSYQGQGGTDTQYF	TGTGCCAGCAGTTATCAGGGACAGGGAGGCACAGATACGCAGTATTTT
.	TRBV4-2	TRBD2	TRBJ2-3	CASSQAGGGTDTQYF	TGTGCCAGCAGCCAAGCGGGAGGGGGCACAGATACGCAGTATTTT
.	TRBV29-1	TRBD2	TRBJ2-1	CSVAGTSGSNGQFF	TGCAGCGTCGCGGGGACTAGCGGGAGTAATGGGCAGTTCTTC
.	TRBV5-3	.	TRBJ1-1	CARSPLQELNTEAFF	TGTGCCAGAAGCCCCCTACAGGAGCTGAACACTGAAGCTTTCTTT
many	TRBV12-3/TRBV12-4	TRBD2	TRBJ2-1	CASSGTSGSVEQFF	TGTGCCAGCAGTGGGACTAGCGGGAGCGTTGAGCAGTTCTTC
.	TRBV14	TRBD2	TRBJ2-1	CASTRGLAGYNEQFF	TGTGCCAGCACCCGGGGACTAGCGGGTTACAATGAGCAGTTCTTC
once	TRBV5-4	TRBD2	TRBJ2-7	CASSFPGTSEHEQYF	TGTGCCAGCAGCTTCCCGGGGACTAGCGAACACGAACAGTACTTC
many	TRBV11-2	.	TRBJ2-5	CASSLGAAPRETQYF	TGTGCCAGCAGCTTAGGAGCGGCCCCGCGGGAGACCCAGTACTTC
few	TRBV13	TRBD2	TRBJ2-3	CASSPWRERGDTQYF	TGTGCCAGCAGTCCTTGGCGGGAGCGGGGAGATACGCAGTATTTT
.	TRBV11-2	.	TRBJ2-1	CASGGGEKQFF	TGTGCCAGCGGCGGAGGGGAGAAGCAGTTCTTC
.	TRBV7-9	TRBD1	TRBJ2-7	CASMIEGGDEQYF	TGTGCCAGCATGATTGAAGGGGGCGACGAGCAGTACTTC
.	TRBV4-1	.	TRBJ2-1	CATSQERGSYNEQFF	TGCGCCACCAGCCAGGAGAGGGGTTCCTACAATGAGCAGTTCTTC